This TCR beta chain was recorded in a study of OX40 agonist ivuxolimab in advanced cancers. Study overall: Patients were about 83% male with ages roughly 20 to 80, mean 60.

This CDR3 has 16 amino acids. The V segment lost 4 bases and the J segment 7 bases; nucleotides outside the gene matches: 12. Germline V CDR1 and CDR2: SGHRS, YFSETQ. The protocol was immunoSEQ multiplex PCR, while the TCRdb copy is restricted to in-frame clones and leaves out a portion. The sample has 75,000 to 95,000 clones, about nine tenths seen once. The sequence was collected from an adult with an advanced solid tumor such as melanoma, head and neck, liver or kidney cancer. J is TRBJ1-2 and V is TRBV5-1, with 11 bases matching TRBD1. The sequencing here drew on CD4+ or CD8+ T cells sorted from blood, taken in a trial of the OX40 agonist ivuxolimab. The CDR3 reads CASSRTAGGTGGGYTF. DNA for the CDR3: TGCGCCAGCAGCCGGACCGCGGGCGGGACAGGGGGTGGCTACACCTTC.